Listed below are T cell receptor beta chains from one sample, sequenced in a study of blood T cell repertoires in COVID-19. The table came from immunoSEQ multiplex PCR; TCRdb's copy has only in-frame clones and leaves some out. The data contain more than 200,000 clones, 88% of them seen just once; the ten biggest clones take up approximately 6%. The material sequenced was peripheral blood. The receptors were sampled from a woman between 25 and 40 years old with COVID-19, enrolled during active disease. Both conserved end residues are part of each CDR3. The D gene is left open where the match is weak. Where a row states a size, it is once, few, many or the class of an expanded clone; other rows omit it.

v_gene	d_gene	j_gene	abundance	CDR3nt	CDR3aa
TRBV28	-	TRBJ2-4	-	TGTGCCAGCACCGACAGGACCCAGGACATTCAGTACTTC	CASTDRTQDIQYF
TRBV11-2	-	TRBJ2-3	few	TGTGCCAGCAGCTCCTCCACAGATACGCAGTATTTT	CASSSSTDTQYF
TRBV27	TRBD1	TRBJ1-5	-	TGTGCCAGCAGCAACAGGGGAAGTCAGCCCCAGCATTTT	CASSNRGSQPQHF
TRBV2	TRBD2	TRBJ2-5	once	TGTGCCAGCAGTCCCCGGACTAGCGGGGTTCTCCTCCAAGAGACCCAGTACTTC	CASSPRTSGVLLQETQYF
TRBV19	TRBD2	TRBJ2-3	-	TGTGCCAGTAGTCTCATCGGCGGGAGTTCTTACACAGATACGCAGTATTTT	CASSLIGGSSYTDTQYF
TRBV3-1/TRBV3-2	TRBD2	TRBJ2-3	-	TGTGCCAGCAGCCAAGAGCGGGAGAAGACAGATACGCAGTATTTT	CASSQEREKTDTQYF
TRBV5-1	TRBD2	TRBJ2-3	-	TGCGCCAGCAGCTGGAGGACTAGCGGGGGGGCCGGCACAGATACGCAGTATTTT	CASSWRTSGGAGTDTQYF
TRBV7-2	TRBD2	TRBJ2-5	once	TGTGCCAGCAGCTTAGAGGCTAGCGGGGGGGCAGGAGAGACCCAGTACTTC	CASSLEASGGAGETQYF
TRBV25-1	-	TRBJ1-1	few	TGTGCCAGCAGTGAAGTGAGTGAAGCTTTCTTT	CASSEVSEAFF
TRBV28	TRBD1	TRBJ2-5	once	TGTGCCAGTCGACAGGGCGCAGAGACCCAGTACTTC	CASRQGAETQYF
TRBV28	TRBD1	TRBJ1-1	-	TGTGCCAGCAGTTTGGACAGGGGCAACACTGAAGCTTTCTTT	CASSLDRGNTEAFF
TRBV7-2	-	TRBJ1-2	few	TGTGCCAGCAGCTTCGAGGGCTATGGCTACACCTTC	CASSFEGYGYTF
TRBV2	TRBD1	TRBJ2-6	-	TGTGCCAGCAGTGAACTGGGACAGGAGGCCAACGTCCTGACTTTC	CASSELGQEANVLTF
TRBV2	-	TRBJ1-1	-	TGTGCCAGCAGTGAACAAGGGGGGGCGAACACTGAAGCTTTCTTT	CASSEQGGANTEAFF
TRBV7-7	-	TRBJ1-1	-	TGTGCTAGCAGCGGCGGAGCTTTCTTT	CASSGGAFF
TRBV12-3/TRBV12-4	-	TRBJ1-4	few	TGTGCCAGCAGTTTACAGGGTGAAAAACTGTTTTTT	CASSLQGEKLFF
TRBV20-1	-	TRBJ2-5	-	TGCAGTGTAGCAGCTCAGGAGACCCAGTACTTC	CSVAAQETQYF
TRBV10-3	-	TRBJ1-2	-	TGTGCCATCAGCCTCTCGGGGGGGAACTATGGCTACACCTTC	CAISLSGGNYGYTF
TRBV18	-	TRBJ2-3	-	TGTGCCAGCTCACCTACGGGGACACCCTACACAGATACGCAGTATTTT	CASSPTGTPYTDTQYF
TRBV11-2	-	TRBJ1-2	-	TGTGCCAGCAGCTTAGCCAGGGATGGCTACACCTTC	CASSLARDGYTF
TRBV9	TRBD2	TRBJ2-2	-	TGTGCCAGCAGCTCGTCACCTAGCGGGAGAACAGTAGCCGGGGAGCTGTTTTTT	CASSSSPSGRTVAGELFF
TRBV7-2	TRBD1	TRBJ1-1	-	TGTGCCATCACCCCCCAGACAGGGACTGAAGCTTTCTTT	CAITPQTGTEAFF
TRBV7-2	TRBD1	TRBJ1-2	-	TGTGCCAGCAGCCAGGGACAGGGCTCTGGCTACACCTTC	CASSQGQGSGYTF
TRBV27	-	TRBJ2-3	-	TGTGCCAGCAGTTTATTAGGGGCTGAAACCACAGATACGCAGTATTTT	CASSLLGAETTDTQYF
TRBV6-2/TRBV6-3	TRBD2	TRBJ2-1	-	TGTGCCAGCAGTTCACAGACTAGCGGGCTCTACAATGAGCAGTTCTTC	CASSSQTSGLYNEQFF
TRBV10-3	-	TRBJ2-2	-	TGTGCCACCCGGGGGACCGCGAACACCGGGGAGCTGTTTTTT	CATRGTANTGELFF